The rows below give T cell receptor beta chains drawn from one sample of a study of T-cell memory formation after mild COVID-19. TCRdb re-called the 5' RACE reads with MiXCR, one entry per CDR3 protein. The table has some 280,000 distinct CDR3 sequences, 15% to 20% seen once. Source material: PBMCs or a T cell subset sorted from them (not recorded which). The receptors were sampled from a man between 18 and 29 years old who had mild COVID-19 (a few samples of this study predate the infection). Cell type and time point are not known. Both conserved end residues are part of each CDR3. Each record gives: J gene, D gene, V gene, clone size, CDR3 protein, CDR3 DNA. D genes are given only for firm matches. Size values are once, few and many counts, or a class for expanded clones, and some rows have none.

J: TRBJ2-5; D: TRBD1; V: TRBV6-5; size: -; CDR3: CASSYDHRGLGETQYF; DNA: TGTGCCAGCAGTTACGACCACAGGGGGCTGGGGGAGACCCAGTACTTC
J: TRBJ2-7; D: TRBD2; V: TRBV5-1; size: -; CDR3: CASSSGLAGVEQYF; DNA: TGCGCCAGCAGCTCGGGACTAGCGGGGGTCGAGCAGTACTTC
J: TRBJ2-1; D: -; V: TRBV4-1; size: few; CDR3: CASSHGDVGYNEQFF; DNA: TGCGCCAGCAGCCACGGGGATGTTGGCTACAATGAGCAGTTCTTC
J: TRBJ2-2; D: -; V: TRBV24-1; size: few; CDR3: CAITEGNTGELFF; DNA: TGTGCCATTACAGAGGGGAACACCGGGGAGCTGTTTTTT
J: TRBJ2-5; D: TRBD1; V: TRBV10-3; size: few; CDR3: CAIRGDRGIRRETQYF; DNA: TGTGCCATCAGGGGAGACAGGGGGATTCGGCGAGAGACCCAGTACTTC
J: TRBJ1-3; D: -; V: TRBV6-6; size: -; CDR3: CASSHLTSSGNTIYF; DNA: TGTGCCAGCAGTCACTTGACATCCTCTGGAAACACCATATATTTT
J: TRBJ2-7; D: -; V: TRBV29-1; size: -; CDR3: CSVGRVTYEQYF; DNA: TGCAGCGTTGGACGGGTTACCTACGAGCAGTACTTC
J: TRBJ1-2; D: TRBD1; V: TRBV6-5; size: -; CDR3: CASSYLPGQGLYGYTF; DNA: TGTGCCAGCAGTTACCTTCCGGGACAGGGACTCTATGGCTACACCTTC
J: TRBJ2-1; D: TRBD2; V: TRBV7-6; size: few; CDR3: CASSPRTGGPHEQFF; DNA: TGTGCCAGCAGCCCTCGAACGGGGGGGCCCCATGAGCAGTTCTTC
J: TRBJ2-1; D: -; V: TRBV7-3; size: -; CDR3: CASSFGMGEQFF; DNA: TGTGCCAGCAGCTTTGGGATGGGTGAGCAGTTCTTC
J: TRBJ2-7; D: -; V: TRBV19; size: -; CDR3: CASSQDTYEQYF; DNA: TGTGCCAGTAGCCAGGACACCTACGAGCAGTACTTC
J: TRBJ1-1; D: -; V: TRBV2; size: few; CDR3: CASSADGEAFF; DNA: TGTGCCAGCAGCGCCGACGGTGAAGCTTTCTTT
J: TRBJ1-2; D: -; V: TRBV7-9; size: few; CDR3: CASSLESVSGYTF; DNA: TGTGCCAGCAGCTTAGAGTCGGTTAGTGGCTACACCTTC
J: TRBJ1-5; D: -; V: TRBV29-1; size: -; CDR3: CSVEGKERHF; DNA: TGCAGCGTTGAGGGCAAGGAAAGGCATTTT
J: TRBJ2-2; D: TRBD1; V: TRBV4-3; size: -; CDR3: CASSQRTGDAGELFF; DNA: TGCGCCAGCAGCCAACGGACAGGGGACGCCGGGGAGCTGTTTTTT
J: TRBJ2-3; D: TRBD2; V: TRBV5-1; size: -; CDR3: CASSTLAGHADTQYF; DNA: TGCGCCAGCAGCACCTTAGCGGGGCACGCAGATACGCAGTATTTT
J: TRBJ1-2; D: -; V: TRBV5-5; size: once; CDR3: CASSLLSPGINYGYTF; DNA: TGTGCCAGCAGCTTGTTGTCACCCGGGATTAACTATGGCTACACCTTC
J: TRBJ1-1; D: -; V: TRBV4-1; size: -; CDR3: CASSQEGGDRRAFF; DNA: TGCGCCAGCAGCCAAGAAGGGGGGGATCGACGAGCTTTCTTT
J: TRBJ2-7; D: TRBD1; V: TRBV24-1; size: few; CDR3: CATITDRGLGEQYF; DNA: TGTGCCACCATAACGGACAGGGGGCTGGGGGAGCAGTACTTC
J: TRBJ2-4; D: -; V: TRBV4-1; size: -; CDR3: CASSQAGFPLLAKNIQYF; DNA: TGCGCCAGCAGCCAAGCAGGGTTTCCTCTACTAGCCAAAAACATTCAGTACTTC
J: TRBJ1-2; D: -; V: TRBV20-1; size: -; CDR3: CSAGTRGPYGYTF; DNA: TGCAGTGCTGGAACCCGGGGCCCTTATGGCTACACCTTC
J: TRBJ1-2; D: -; V: TRBV2; size: -; CDR3: CASRPDIRGYTF; DNA: TGTGCCAGCAGGCCCGACATCCGCGGCTACACCTTC
J: TRBJ1-5; D: -; V: TRBV10-3; size: -; CDR3: CAISPTGVQDQPQHF; DNA: TGTGCCATCAGCCCTACGGGGGTACAGGATCAGCCCCAGCATTTT
J: TRBJ2-1; D: TRBD2; V: TRBV4-1; size: many; CDR3: CASRPTSGEQFF; DNA: TGCGCCAGCAGGCCGACTAGCGGTGAGCAGTTCTTC
J: TRBJ2-3; D: -; V: TRBV4-3; size: few; CDR3: CASSQEWAGRFTDTQYF; DNA: TGCGCCAGCAGCCAAGAATGGGCAGGGAGGTTCACAGATACGCAGTATTTT
J: TRBJ1-1; D: -; V: TRBV3-1; size: -; CDR3: CASSQGRGFMNTEAFF; DNA: TGTGCCAGCAGCCAAGGGAGAGGCTTCATGAACACTGAAGCTTTCTTT
J: TRBJ1-3; D: -; V: TRBV12-3/TRBV12-4; size: few; CDR3: CASSFRGISGNTIYF; DNA: TGTGCCAGCAGTTTCCGGGGCATCTCTGGAAACACCATATATTTT
J: TRBJ2-1; D: -; V: TRBV7-6; size: -; CDR3: CASRLRRDVNEQFF; DNA: TGTGCCAGCAGATTACGCAGGGATGTGAATGAGCAGTTCTTC
J: TRBJ2-7; D: TRBD2; V: TRBV29-1; size: few; CDR3: CSISGGGSYEQYF; DNA: TGCAGCATTTCGGGGGGTGGCTCCTACGAGCAGTACTTC